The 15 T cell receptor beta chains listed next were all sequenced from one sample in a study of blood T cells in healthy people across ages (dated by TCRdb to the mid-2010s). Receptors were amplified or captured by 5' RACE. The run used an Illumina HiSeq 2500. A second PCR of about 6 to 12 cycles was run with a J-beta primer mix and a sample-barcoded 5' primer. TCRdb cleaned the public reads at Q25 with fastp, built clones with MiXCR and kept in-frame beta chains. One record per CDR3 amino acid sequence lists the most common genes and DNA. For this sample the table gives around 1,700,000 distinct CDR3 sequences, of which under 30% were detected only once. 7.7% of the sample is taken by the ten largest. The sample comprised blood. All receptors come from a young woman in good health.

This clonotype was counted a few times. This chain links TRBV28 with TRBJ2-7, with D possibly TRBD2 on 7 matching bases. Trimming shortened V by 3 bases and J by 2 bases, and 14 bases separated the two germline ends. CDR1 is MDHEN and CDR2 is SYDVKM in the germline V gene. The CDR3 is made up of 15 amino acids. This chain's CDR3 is CASSFPGGGTYEQYF. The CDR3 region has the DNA TGTGCCAGCAGTTTCCCAGGCGGGGGCACCTACGAGCAGTACTTC.

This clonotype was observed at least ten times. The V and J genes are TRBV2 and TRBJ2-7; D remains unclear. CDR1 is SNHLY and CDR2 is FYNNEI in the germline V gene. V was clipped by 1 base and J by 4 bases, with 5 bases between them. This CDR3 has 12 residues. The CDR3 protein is CASSEGVYEQYF. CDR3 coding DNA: TGTGCCAGCAGTGAAGGGGTGTACGAGCAGTACTTC.

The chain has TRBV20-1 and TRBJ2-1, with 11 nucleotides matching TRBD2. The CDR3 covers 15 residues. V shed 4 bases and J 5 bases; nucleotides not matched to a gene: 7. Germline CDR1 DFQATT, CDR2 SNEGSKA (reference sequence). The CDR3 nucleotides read TGCAGTGCTACGTCGACTAGCGGGGCGCACAATGAGCAGTTCTTC. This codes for CSATSTSGAHNEQFF.

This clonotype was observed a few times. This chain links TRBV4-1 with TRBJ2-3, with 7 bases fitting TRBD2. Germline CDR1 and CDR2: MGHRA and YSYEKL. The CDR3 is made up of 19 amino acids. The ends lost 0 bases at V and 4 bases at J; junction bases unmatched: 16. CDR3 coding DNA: TGCGCCAGCAGCCAAGATCGCGGAGTGGGCGGGAGCAGGCCAGATACGCAGTATTTT. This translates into CASSQDRGVGGSRPDTQYF.

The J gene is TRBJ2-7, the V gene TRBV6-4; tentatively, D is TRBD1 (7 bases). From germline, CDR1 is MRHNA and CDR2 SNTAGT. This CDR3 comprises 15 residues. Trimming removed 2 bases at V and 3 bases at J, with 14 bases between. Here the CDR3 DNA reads TGTGCCAGCAGTGACCAGGGGGGTTGGTACTACGAGCAGTACTTC. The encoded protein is CASSDQGGWYYEQYF.

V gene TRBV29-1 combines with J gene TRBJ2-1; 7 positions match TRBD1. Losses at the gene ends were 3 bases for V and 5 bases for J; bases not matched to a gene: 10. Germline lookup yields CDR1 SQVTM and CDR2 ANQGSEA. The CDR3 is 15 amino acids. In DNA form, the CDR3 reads TGCAGCGTTGATGGGCGTGGGACAGCCGACAATGAGCAGTTCTTC. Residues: CSVDGRGTADNEQFF.

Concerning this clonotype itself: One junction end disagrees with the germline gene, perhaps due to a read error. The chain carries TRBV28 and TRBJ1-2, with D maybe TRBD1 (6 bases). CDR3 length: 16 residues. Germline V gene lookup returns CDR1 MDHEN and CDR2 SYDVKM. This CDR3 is CASSIWSGGRRHGYTF. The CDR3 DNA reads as TGTGCCAGCAGTATATGGTCCGGGGGGCGCCGACATGGCTACACCTTC.

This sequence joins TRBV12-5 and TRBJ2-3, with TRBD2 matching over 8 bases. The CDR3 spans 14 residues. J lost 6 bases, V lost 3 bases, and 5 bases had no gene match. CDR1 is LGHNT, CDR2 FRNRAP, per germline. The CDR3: CASGFSGRGDTQYF. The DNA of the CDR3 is TGTGCTAGTGGTTTCTCCGGGAGGGGCGATACGCAGTATTTT.

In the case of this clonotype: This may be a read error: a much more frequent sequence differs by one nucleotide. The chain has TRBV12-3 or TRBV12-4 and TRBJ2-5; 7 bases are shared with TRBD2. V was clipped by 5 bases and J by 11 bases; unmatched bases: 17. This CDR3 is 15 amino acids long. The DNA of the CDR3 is TGTGCCAGCAGTGGGAGGGGTCGGACCCCTACGAAGCAGTACTTC. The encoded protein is CASSGRGRTPTKQYF.

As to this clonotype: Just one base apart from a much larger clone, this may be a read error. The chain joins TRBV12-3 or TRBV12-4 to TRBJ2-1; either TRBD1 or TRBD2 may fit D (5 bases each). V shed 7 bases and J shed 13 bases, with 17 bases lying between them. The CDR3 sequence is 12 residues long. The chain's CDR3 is CASTSLGVGQFF. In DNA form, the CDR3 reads TGTGCCAGCACCTCGTTGGGGGTTGGCCAGTTCTTC.

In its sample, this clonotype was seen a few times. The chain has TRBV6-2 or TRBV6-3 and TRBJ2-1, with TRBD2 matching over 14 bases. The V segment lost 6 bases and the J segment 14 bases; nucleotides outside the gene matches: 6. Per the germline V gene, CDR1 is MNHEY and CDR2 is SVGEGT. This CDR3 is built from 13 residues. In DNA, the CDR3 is TGTGCCAGCAGAACCGGGACTAGCGGGAGAAAGTTCTTC. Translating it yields CASRTGTSGRKFF.

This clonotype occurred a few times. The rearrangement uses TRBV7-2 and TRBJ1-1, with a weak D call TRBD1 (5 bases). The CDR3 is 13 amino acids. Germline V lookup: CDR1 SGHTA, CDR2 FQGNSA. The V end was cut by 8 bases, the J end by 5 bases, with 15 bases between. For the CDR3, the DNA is TGTGCCAGCGGGGGACGGGCGAGTACTGAAGCTTTCTTT. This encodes CASGGRASTEAFF.

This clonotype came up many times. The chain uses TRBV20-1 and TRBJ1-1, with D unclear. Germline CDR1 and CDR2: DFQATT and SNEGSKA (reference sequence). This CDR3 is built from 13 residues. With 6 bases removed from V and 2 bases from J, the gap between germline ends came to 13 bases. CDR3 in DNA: TGCAGTGCAAAACAGAACCTAAACACTGAAGCTTTCTTT. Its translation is CSAKQNLNTEAFF.

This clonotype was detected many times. CDR3 region: CASRATGTGLYTF. CDR3 DNA sequence: TGTGCCAGCAGAGCCACTGGGACAGGTTTATACACCTTC. V is TRBV6-5 and J is TRBJ1-2; TRBD1 matches at 8 bases. The CDR3 is 13 residues long. Per germline, CDR1 MNHEY and CDR2 SVGAGI. Trimming removed 6 bases from V and 11 bases from J; junction bases left unmatched: 11.

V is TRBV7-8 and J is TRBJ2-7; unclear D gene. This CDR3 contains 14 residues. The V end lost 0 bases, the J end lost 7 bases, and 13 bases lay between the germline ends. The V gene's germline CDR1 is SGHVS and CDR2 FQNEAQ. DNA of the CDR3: TGTGCCAGCAGCTTAGCCCGAGAGGCTAAGGAGCAGTACTTC. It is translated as CASSLAREAKEQYF.